The T cell receptor beta chain under discussion was sequenced for a study of control samples from healthy donors and cancer patients. Sequencing was performed with immunoSEQ multiplex PCR; in TCRdb, only in-frame clones are kept and a portion is missing. The table has 150,000 to 200,000 clones, over 85% seen once. This clone was counted once. Looked up from germline, CDR1 is LNHDA and CDR2 is SQIVND (reference sequence). V shed 9 bases and J shed 5 bases, with 7 bases lying between them. The CDR3 totals 10 residues. This sequence joins TRBV19 and TRBJ1-2; unclear D gene. The clonotype was recovered from a man between 18 and 35 years old in good health. What was sequenced was blood. The CDR3 spells CASERYGYTF. CDR3 bases: TGTGCCAGCGAGAGATATGGCTACACCTTC.